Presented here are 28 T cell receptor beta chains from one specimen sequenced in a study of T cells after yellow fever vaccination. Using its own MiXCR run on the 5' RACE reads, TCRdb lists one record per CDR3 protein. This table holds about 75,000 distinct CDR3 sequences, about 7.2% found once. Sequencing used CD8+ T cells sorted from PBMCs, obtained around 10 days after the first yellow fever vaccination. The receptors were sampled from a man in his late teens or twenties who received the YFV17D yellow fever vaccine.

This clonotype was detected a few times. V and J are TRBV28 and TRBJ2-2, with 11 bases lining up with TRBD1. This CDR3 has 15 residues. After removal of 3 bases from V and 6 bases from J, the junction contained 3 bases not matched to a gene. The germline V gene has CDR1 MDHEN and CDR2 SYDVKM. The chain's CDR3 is CASSFGGQGAGELFF. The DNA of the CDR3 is TGTGCCAGCAGTTTCGGGGGACAGGGGGCCGGGGAGCTGTTTTTT. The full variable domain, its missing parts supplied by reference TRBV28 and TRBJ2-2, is DVKVTQSSRYLVKRTGEKVFLECVQDMDHENMFWYRQDPGLGLRLIYFSYDVKMKEKGDIPEGYSVSREKKERFSLILESASTNQTSMYLCASSFGGQGAGELFFGEGSRLTVL.

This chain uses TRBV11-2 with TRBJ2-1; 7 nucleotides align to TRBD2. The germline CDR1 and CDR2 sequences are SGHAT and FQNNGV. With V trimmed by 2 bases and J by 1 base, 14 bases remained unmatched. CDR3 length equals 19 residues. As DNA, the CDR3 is TGTGCCAGCAGCTTACCCGCGGGGCGGGGGAATTTATCCTACAATGAGCAGTTCTTC. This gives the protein CASSLPAGRGNLSYNEQFF.

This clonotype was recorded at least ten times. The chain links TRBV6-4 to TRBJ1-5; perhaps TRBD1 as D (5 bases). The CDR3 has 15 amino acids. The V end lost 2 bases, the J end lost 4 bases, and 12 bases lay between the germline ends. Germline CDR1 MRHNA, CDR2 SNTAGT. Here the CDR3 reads CASSDIPGPNQPQHF. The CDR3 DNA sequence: TGTGCCAGCAGTGACATTCCGGGGCCTAATCAGCCCCAGCATTTT.

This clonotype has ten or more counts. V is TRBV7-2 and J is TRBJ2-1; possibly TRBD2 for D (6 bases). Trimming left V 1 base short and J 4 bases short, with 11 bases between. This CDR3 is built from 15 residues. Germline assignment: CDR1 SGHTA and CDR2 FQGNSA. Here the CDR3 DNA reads TGTGCCAGCAGCTTAGGGAGGGCGTTATACAATGAGCAGTTCTTC. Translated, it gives CASSLGRALYNEQFF.

CDR3 region: CASSQDYGGASETQYF. The CDR3 region has the DNA TGTGCCAGCAGCCAAGATTACGGGGGGGCGTCAGAGACCCAGTACTTC. The V and J genes are TRBV4-2 and TRBJ2-5, with TRBD2 matching over 8 bases. The J segment lost 4 bases and the V segment lost 0 bases, leaving 7 bases of the junction unmatched. The CDR3 runs to 16 residues. CDR1 is LGHNA and CDR2 is YNFKEQ in the germline V gene.

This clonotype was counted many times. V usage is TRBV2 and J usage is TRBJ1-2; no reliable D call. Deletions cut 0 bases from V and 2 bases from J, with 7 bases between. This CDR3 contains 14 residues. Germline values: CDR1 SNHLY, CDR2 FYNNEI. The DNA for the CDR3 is TGTGCCAGCAGTGAAGCTAAACGGAACTATGGCTACACCTTC. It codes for CASSEAKRNYGYTF.

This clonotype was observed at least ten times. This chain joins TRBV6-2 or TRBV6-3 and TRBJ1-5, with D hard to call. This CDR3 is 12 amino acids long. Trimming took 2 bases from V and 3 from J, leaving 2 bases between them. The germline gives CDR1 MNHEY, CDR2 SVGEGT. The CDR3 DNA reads TGTGCCAGCAGTTACGCCAATCAGCCCCAGCATTTT. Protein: CASSYANQPQHF.

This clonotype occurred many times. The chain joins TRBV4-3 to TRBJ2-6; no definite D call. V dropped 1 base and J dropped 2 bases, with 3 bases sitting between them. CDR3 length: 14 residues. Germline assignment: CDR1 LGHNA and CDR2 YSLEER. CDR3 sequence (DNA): TGCGCCAGCAGCCAAGGGCCTGGGGCCAACGTCCTGACTTTC. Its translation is CASSQGPGANVLTF.

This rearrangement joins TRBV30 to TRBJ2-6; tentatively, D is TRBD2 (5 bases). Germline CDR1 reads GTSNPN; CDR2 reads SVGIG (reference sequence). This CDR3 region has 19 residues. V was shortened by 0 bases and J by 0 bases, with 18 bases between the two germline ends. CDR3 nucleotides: TGTGCCTGGAGTGTACGGGTTGGACTGTCGAGCTCTGGGGCCAACGTCCTGACTTTC. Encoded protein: CAWSVRVGLSSSGANVLTF.

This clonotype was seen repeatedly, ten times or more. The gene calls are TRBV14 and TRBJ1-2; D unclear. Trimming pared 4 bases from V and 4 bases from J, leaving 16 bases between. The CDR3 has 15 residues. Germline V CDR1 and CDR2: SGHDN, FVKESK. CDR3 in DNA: TGTGCCAGCAGCCCGTTAGGCAGCAGGACCTATGGCTACACCTTC. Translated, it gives CASSPLGSRTYGYTF.

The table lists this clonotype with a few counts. CDR3 protein: CASSLYGGAADTQYF. CDR3 sequence (DNA): TGTGCCAGCAGCTTATATGGGGGGGCCGCAGATACGCAGTATTTT. The V and J genes are TRBV7-9 and TRBJ2-3; tentatively, D is TRBD2 (7 bases). The CDR3 runs 15 residues. Germline values: CDR1 SEHNR, CDR2 FQNEAQ (reference sequence). The V end was cut by 2 bases, the J end by 4 bases, with 13 bases between.

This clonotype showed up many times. CDR3 amino acids: CAWGQGVTNTGELFF. The CDR3, as DNA: TGTGCCTGGGGACAGGGGGTGACGAACACCGGGGAGCTGTTTTTT. The chain uses TRBV25-1 and TRBJ2-2; 11 bases line up with TRBD1. Germline loops: CDR1 MGHDK, CDR2 SYGVNS. V lost 11 bases to trimming and J lost 0 bases; unmatched junction nucleotides: 5. The CDR3 extends over 15 amino acids.

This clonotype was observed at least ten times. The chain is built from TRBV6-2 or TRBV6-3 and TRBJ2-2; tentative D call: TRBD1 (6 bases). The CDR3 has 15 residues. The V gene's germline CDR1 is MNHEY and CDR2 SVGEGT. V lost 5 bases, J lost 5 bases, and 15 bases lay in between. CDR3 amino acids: CASSDAGARTGELFF. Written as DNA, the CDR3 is TGTGCCAGCAGTGACGCAGGGGCTCGGACCGGGGAGCTGTTTTTT.

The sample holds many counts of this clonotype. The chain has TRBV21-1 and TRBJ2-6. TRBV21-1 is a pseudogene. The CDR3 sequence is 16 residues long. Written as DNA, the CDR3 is TGTGCCAGCAGCAAAATACAGCACTCTGGGGCCAACGTCCTGACTTTC. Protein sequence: CASSKIQHSGANVLTF.

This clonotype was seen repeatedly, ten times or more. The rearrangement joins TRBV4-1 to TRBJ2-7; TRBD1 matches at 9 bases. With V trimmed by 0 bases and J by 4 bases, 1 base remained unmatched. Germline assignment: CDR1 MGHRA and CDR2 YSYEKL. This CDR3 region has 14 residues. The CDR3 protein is CASSQETGGYEQYF. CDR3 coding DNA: TGCGCCAGCAGCCAAGAGACAGGGGGTTACGAGCAGTACTTC.

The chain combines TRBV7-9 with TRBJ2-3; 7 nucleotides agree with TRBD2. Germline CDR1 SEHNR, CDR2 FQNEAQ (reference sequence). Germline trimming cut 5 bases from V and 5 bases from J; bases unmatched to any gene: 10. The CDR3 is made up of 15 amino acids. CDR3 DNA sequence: TGTGCCAGCAGCCTACGGGCGGGGGAAGAAGATACGCAGTATTTT. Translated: CASSLRAGEEDTQYF.

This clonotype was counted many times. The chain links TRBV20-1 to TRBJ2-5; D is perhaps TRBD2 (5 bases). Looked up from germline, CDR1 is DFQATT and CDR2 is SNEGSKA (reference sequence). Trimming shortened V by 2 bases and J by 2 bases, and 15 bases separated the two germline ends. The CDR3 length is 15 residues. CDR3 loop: CSARQAERSQETQYF. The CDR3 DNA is TGCAGTGCTAGACAGGCCGAGCGGTCGCAAGAGACCCAGTACTTC.

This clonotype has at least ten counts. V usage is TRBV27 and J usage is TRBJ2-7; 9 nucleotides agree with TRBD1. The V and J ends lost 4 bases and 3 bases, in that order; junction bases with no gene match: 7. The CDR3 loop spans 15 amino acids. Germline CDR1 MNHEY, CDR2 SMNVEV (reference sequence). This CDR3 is CASSYLPGQGYEQYF. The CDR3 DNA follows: TGTGCCAGCAGTTACCTTCCGGGACAGGGCTACGAGCAGTACTTC.

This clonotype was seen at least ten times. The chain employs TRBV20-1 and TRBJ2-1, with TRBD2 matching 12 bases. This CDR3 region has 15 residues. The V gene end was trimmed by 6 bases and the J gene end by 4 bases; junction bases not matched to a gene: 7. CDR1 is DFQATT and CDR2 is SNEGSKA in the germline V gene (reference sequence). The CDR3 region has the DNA TGCAGTGCGGCTACTAGCGGGGGGCATTACAATGAGCAGTTCTTC. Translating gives CSAATSGGHYNEQFF.

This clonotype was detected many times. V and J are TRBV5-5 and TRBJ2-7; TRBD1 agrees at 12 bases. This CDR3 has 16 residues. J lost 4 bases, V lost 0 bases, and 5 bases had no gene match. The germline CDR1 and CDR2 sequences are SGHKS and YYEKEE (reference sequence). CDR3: CASSLERDRGRYEQYF. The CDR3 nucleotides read TGTGCCAGCAGCTTGGAAAGGGACAGGGGGCGATACGAGCAGTACTTC.

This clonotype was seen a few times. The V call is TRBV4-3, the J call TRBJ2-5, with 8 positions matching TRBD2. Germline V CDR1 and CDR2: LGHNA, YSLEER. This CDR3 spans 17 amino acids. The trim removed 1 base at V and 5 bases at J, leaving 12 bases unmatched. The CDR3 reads CASSQVWRGAFEETQYF. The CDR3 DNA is TGCGCCAGCAGCCAAGTTTGGCGGGGGGCCTTCGAGGAGACCCAGTACTTC.

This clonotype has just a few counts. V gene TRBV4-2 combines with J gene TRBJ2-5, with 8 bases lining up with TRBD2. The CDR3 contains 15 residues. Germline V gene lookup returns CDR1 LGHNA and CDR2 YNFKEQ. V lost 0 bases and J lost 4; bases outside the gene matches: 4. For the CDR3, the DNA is TGTGCCAGCAGCCAAGATCGGGGGGGGCCAGAGACCCAGTACTTC. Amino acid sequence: CASSQDRGGPETQYF.

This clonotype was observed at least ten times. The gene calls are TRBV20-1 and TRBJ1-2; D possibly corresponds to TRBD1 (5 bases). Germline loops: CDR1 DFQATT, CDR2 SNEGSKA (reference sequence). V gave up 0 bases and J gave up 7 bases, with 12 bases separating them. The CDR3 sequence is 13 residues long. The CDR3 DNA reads TGCAGTGCTAGAGAAGGGGAGGTTTCTGGCTACACCTTC. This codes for CSAREGEVSGYTF.

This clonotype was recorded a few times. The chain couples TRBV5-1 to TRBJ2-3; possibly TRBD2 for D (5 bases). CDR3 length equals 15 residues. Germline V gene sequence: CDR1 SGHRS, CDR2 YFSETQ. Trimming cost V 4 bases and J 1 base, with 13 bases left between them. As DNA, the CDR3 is TGCGCCAGCAGCGCTGCGGGTAGCGGCACAGATACGCAGTATTTT. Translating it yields CASSAAGSGTDTQYF.

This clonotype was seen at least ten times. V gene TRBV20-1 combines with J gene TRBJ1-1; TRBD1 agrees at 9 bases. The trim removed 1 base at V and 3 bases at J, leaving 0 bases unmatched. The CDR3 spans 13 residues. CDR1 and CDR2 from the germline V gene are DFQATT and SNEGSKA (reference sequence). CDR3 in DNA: TGCAGTGCTAGAGGGACAGGGGACACTGAAGCTTTCTTT. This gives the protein CSARGTGDTEAFF.

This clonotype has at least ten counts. CDR3 protein: CASSAASGGSTDTQYF. In DNA, the CDR3 is TGTGCCAGCAGCGCGGCTAGCGGGGGATCGACAGATACGCAGTATTTT. The V gene is TRBV7-9, the J gene TRBJ2-3; TRBD2 agrees at 10 bases. V lost 5 bases and J lost 3; bases outside the gene matches: 8. CDR3 length equals 16 residues. Germline V gene data show CDR1 as SEHNR and CDR2 as FQNEAQ (reference sequence).

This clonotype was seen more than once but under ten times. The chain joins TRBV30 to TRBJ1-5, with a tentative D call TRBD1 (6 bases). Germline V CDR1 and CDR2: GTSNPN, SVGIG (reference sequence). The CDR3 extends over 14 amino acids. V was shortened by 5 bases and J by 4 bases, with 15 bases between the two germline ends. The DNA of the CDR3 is TGTGCCTGGGAACAGGGATCGGGGAATCAGCCCCAGCATTTT. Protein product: CAWEQGSGNQPQHF.

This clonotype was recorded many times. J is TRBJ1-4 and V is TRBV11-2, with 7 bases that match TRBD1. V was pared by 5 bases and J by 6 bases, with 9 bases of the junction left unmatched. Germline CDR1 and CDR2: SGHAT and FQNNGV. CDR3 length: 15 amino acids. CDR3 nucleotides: TGTGCCAGCAGCGTCCGACAGGGTACGGATGAAAAACTGTTTTTT. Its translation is CASSVRQGTDEKLFF.